What follows describes a single TCR beta chain. These data originate in a study of blood T cells in healthy people across ages. PCR was performed a second time for roughly 6 to 12 cycles using a sample-barcoded 5' primer and a J-beta primer mix. TCRdb reprocessed the 5' RACE reads via MiXCR and lists one record per CDR3 protein. The sample carries about 1.5 million distinct CDR3 sequences, under 55% recorded once. Trimming shortened V by 2 bases and J by 6 bases, and 14 bases separated the two germline ends. Germline CDR1 and CDR2: SEHNR and FQNEAQ (reference sequence). The CDR3 runs to 14 residues. The genes are TRBV7-9 and TRBJ2-7; no clear D gene. Sequencing was performed on blood. The sequence was obtained from a woman younger than 30 in good health. CDR3 DNA: TGTGCCAGCAGCTTAAGTACCCCGCTGAGCGAGCAGTACTTC. Translated, it gives CASSLSTPLSEQYF.